This T cell receptor (beta chain) derives from a study of CD4 T cells in relation to SARS-CoV-2 and coronaviruses. For this clone: What it binds is not known.

CD4+ T cells from unexposed donors were obtained before the COVID-19 pandemic (2011-2018). Isolation of CD4+ T cells took place after nine to ten days in culture. Fresh IL-2 medium replaced half the medium on days 3 and 7. V shed 6 bases and J shed 4 bases, with 16 bases lying between them. The CDR3 contains 14 residues. Per germline, CDR1 MNHEY and CDR2 SVGAGI. Sequenced by immunoSEQ multiplex PCR; TCRdb stores in-frame clones only, minus some. The repertoire holds around 23,000 clones, less than 75% seen once, with around 20% in the top ten. Notes on the study in general: Each donor contributed either pre-pandemic or post-infection samples, not both.

Sequencing was carried out using CD4+ T cells from PBMCs, cultured in vitro. V is TRBV6-5 and J is TRBJ2-7, with D unresolved. This TCR came from a human donor in good health. The CDR3 loop is CASRIAGSNYEQYF. As DNA, the CDR3 is TGTGCCAGCAGGATAGCCGGGTCCAATTACGAGCAGTACTTC.